One and the same sample provided the 18 T cell receptor beta chains below, sequenced in a study of blood T cells in healthy people across ages. Sample-barcoded 5' priming and a J-beta primer mix drove a second PCR of roughly 7 to 11 cycles. MiXCR, run by TCRdb on the 5' RACE reads, gives a single entry per CDR3 protein. The sample gives fewer than 900,000 distinct CDR3 sequences, more than 40% of which show up once; 20% to 25% is in the top ten. Sequenced sample: blood. The origin of the receptors is a woman in her sixties in good health.

This clonotype was seen only a few times. CDR3 region: CASSFGTSGATSTDTQYF. The CDR3, as DNA: TGTGCCAGCAGTTTCGGGACTAGCGGGGCAACTAGCACAGATACGCAGTATTTT. The V and J genes are TRBV6-2 or TRBV6-3 and TRBJ2-3; 13 bases are a match to TRBD2. The CDR3 length is 18 residues. Per the germline V gene, CDR1 is MNHEY and CDR2 is SVGEGT. The ends lost 4 bases at V and 0 bases at J; junction bases unmatched: 7.

Comments on this clonotype: One junction end disagrees with the germline gene, perhaps due to a read error. This chain connects TRBV7-9 to TRBJ2-7; possibly TRBD1 or TRBD2 for D (6 bases each). The CDR3 spans 16 residues. Germline assignment: CDR1 SEHNR and CDR2 FQNEAQ (reference sequence). For the CDR3, the DNA is TGTGCCAGCAGCTTAGAATCGGGGAGGAGGGGGTACGAGCAGTATTTC. This sequence encodes CASSLESGRRGYEQYF.

This clonotype occurred a few times. This chain uses TRBV6-6 with TRBJ2-3, with TRBD2 matching 11 bases. V dropped 5 bases and J dropped 1; count of bases not matched to a gene: 8. CDR1 and CDR2 (germline): MNHNY, SVGAGI (reference sequence). The length of the CDR3 is 17 residues. The CDR3, as DNA: TGTGCCAGCAGTCGGACTAGCGGGCTGTCCGGCACAGATACGCAGTATTTT. Encoded protein: CASSRTSGLSGTDTQYF.

This clonotype was found a few times. J is TRBJ1-2 and V is TRBV4-2, with TRBD1 matching 9 bases. Germline loops: CDR1 LGHNA, CDR2 YNFKEQ. V shed 0 bases, J shed 0 bases, and the junction held 11 bases outside the gene matches. The CDR3 is made up of 19 amino acids. Here the CDR3 DNA reads TGTGCCAGCAGCCAAGAAGTTGGACAGGGGCCAGGAGCTAACTATGGCTACACCTTC. Translation gives CASSQEVGQGPGANYGYTF.

The V call is TRBV27, the J call TRBJ2-7, with TRBD2 identical over 12 bases. The CDR3 has 15 residues. Germline CDR1 MNHEY, CDR2 SMNVEV (reference sequence). Trimming removed 2 bases from V and 6 bases from J; junction bases left unmatched: 5. The CDR3 here is CASSLDLAGGSEQYF. In DNA form, the CDR3 reads TGTGCCAGCAGTTTAGATCTAGCGGGAGGGAGCGAGCAGTACTTC.

This clonotype was detected a few times. This chain links TRBV18 with TRBJ1-5, with 8 nucleotides matching TRBD1. The junction had 7 bases not matched to a gene; V was cut back by 1 base and J by 2 bases. The CDR3 consists of 17 residues. CDR1 KGHSH and CDR2 LQKENI come from the germline V gene. The chain's CDR3 is CASSPRRETGGNQPQHF. As DNA, the CDR3 is TGTGCCAGCTCACCACGTCGAGAGACAGGGGGCAATCAGCCCCAGCATTTT.

This clonotype appeared a few times. The rearrangement links TRBV6-5 to TRBJ1-2, with 7 positions matching TRBD1. The CDR3 totals 13 residues. The J segment lost 8 bases and the V segment lost 5 bases, leaving 8 bases of the junction unmatched. Germline CDR1 MNHEY, CDR2 SVGAGI. The CDR3 here is CASSPIQGSGYTF. The DNA of the CDR3 is TGTGCCAGCAGTCCAATACAGGGGAGCGGCTACACCTTC.

This chain uses TRBV29-1 with TRBJ2-5; 9 bases fit TRBD2. Per the germline V gene, CDR1 is SQVTM and CDR2 is ANQGSEA. The CDR3 consists of 15 residues. Trimming removed 0 bases from V and 7 bases from J; junction bases left unmatched: 9. CDR3 residues: CSVEEGSGGLGTQYF. In nucleotides, the CDR3 is TGCAGCGTTGAAGAAGGTAGCGGGGGACTTGGGACCCAGTACTTC.

Many counts were recorded for this clonotype. V gene TRBV3-1 combines with J gene TRBJ2-5; no definite D call. The CDR3 has 13 amino acids. Trimming cost V 6 bases and J 0 bases, with 8 bases left between them. Germline CDR1 and CDR2: LGHDT and YNNKEL (reference sequence). The CDR3 coding sequence is TGTGCCAGCAGTCAGACGTACCAAGAGACCCAGTACTTC. Protein: CASSQTYQETQYF.

The chain recombines TRBV7-6 with TRBJ2-1; the match to TRBD2 covers 9 bases. V dropped 4 bases and J dropped 3; count of bases not matched to a gene: 10. Germline CDR1 and CDR2: SGHVS and FNYEAQ. CDR3 length: 17 residues. This CDR3 reads CASSSQGGGDFYNEQFF. CDR3 sequence (DNA): TGTGCCAGCAGCTCTCAGGGCGGGGGGGACTTCTACAATGAGCAGTTCTTC.

V is TRBV18 and J is TRBJ1-2, with TRBD1 matching 7 bases. V trimming: 4 bases; J trimming: 8 bases; junction bases outside the gene matches: 10. This CDR3 region has 14 residues. From germline, CDR1 is KGHSH and CDR2 LQKENI. The CDR3 is CASSRTGTAAGYTF. The DNA for the CDR3 is TGTGCCAGCTCACGGACCGGGACAGCAGCCGGCTACACCTTC.

The chain is built from TRBV7-2 and TRBJ2-5; TRBD2 might be the D (6 bases). V was cut by 10 bases and J by 2 bases, with 17 bases left in between. From germline, CDR1 is SGHTA and CDR2 FQGNSA. The CDR3 consists of 14 residues. CDR3 region: CATSGTLGQETQYF. CDR3 DNA: TGTGCCACCTCTGGGACTCTAGGACAAGAGACCCAGTACTTC.

This clonotype was counted between two and nine times. The V gene is TRBV5-1, the J gene TRBJ2-1; 11 nucleotides align to TRBD2. Germline V gene data show CDR1 as SGHRS and CDR2 as YFSETQ. Trimming removed 0 bases from V and 10 bases from J; junction bases left unmatched: 3. This CDR3 comprises 14 residues. The CDR3 here is CASSLAPSGGEQFF. CDR3 nucleotides: TGCGCCAGCAGCTTGGCCCCTAGCGGGGGGGAGCAGTTCTTC.

V is TRBV13 and J is TRBJ2-7; D is perhaps TRBD2 (5 bases). V gave up 1 base and J gave up 2 bases, with 12 bases separating them. Germline V lookup: CDR1 PRHDT, CDR2 FYEKMQ (reference sequence). This CDR3 is 15 amino acids long. In nucleotides, the CDR3 is TGTGCCAGCAGCTTAGATGCTTTGGGAGCCTACGAGCAGTACTTC. This encodes CASSLDALGAYEQYF.

V gene TRBV5-1 combines with J gene TRBJ2-7; D unresolved. Trimming stripped 0 bases from V and 0 bases from J, with 7 bases between. The CDR3 contains 14 residues. Germline V gene sequence: CDR1 SGHRS, CDR2 YFSETQ. The CDR3 spells CASSLGHGSYEQYF. The CDR3 DNA reads as TGCGCCAGCAGCTTGGGCCACGGCTCCTACGAGCAGTACTTC. The variable domain in full, with the rest retrieved from reference TRBV5-1 and TRBJ2-7, is KAGVTQTPRYLIKTRGQQVTLSCSPISGHRSVSWYQQTPGQGLQFLFEYFSETQRNKGNFPGRFSGRQFSNSRSEMNVSTLELGDSALYLCASSLGHGSYEQYFGPGTRLTVT.

This clonotype was observed a handful of times. The rearrangement links TRBV6-2 or TRBV6-3 to TRBJ2-5; TRBD2 agrees at 7 bases. The V segment lost 2 bases and the J segment 11 bases; nucleotides outside the gene matches: 14. This CDR3 comprises 15 residues. Germline V gene data show CDR1 as MNHEY and CDR2 as SVGEGT. CDR3 DNA sequence: TGTGCCAGCAGTTACGGGAGGGACCCTATGCTGGGGCAGTACTTC. This translates into CASSYGRDPMLGQYF.

J is TRBJ1-6 and V is TRBV7-6; maybe TRBD1 (5 bases). The CDR3 extends over 15 amino acids. Looked up from germline, CDR1 is SGHVS and CDR2 is FNYEAQ. Trimming pared 0 bases from V and 7 bases from J, leaving 10 bases between. CDR3 nucleotides: TGTGCCAGCAGCTTAGCGAAGACAGAGAATTCACCCCTCCACTTT. It specifies CASSLAKTENSPLHF.

This clonotype showed up just a few times. The DNA for the CDR3 is TGTGCCAGCACCGGACTAGCGGGTTCGGTGGGTGAGCAGTTCTTC. This translates into CASTGLAGSVGEQFF. V is TRBV6-2 or TRBV6-3 and J is TRBJ2-1, with 11 bases lining up with TRBD2. Germline V gene lookup returns CDR1 MNHEY and CDR2 SVGEGT. The length of the CDR3 is 15 residues. The V gene end was trimmed by 7 bases and the J gene end by 9 bases; junction bases not matched to a gene: 11.